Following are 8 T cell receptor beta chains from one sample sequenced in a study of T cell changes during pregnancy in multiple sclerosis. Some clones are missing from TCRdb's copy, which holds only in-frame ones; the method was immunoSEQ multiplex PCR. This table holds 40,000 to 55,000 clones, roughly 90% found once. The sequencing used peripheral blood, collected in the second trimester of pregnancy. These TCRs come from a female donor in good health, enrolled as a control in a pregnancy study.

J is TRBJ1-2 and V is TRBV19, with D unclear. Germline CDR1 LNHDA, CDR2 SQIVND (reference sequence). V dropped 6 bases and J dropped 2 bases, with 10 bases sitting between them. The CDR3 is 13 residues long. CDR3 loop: CASRAHRNYGYTF. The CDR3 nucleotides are TGTGCCAGTAGAGCTCATAGAAACTATGGCTACACCTTC.

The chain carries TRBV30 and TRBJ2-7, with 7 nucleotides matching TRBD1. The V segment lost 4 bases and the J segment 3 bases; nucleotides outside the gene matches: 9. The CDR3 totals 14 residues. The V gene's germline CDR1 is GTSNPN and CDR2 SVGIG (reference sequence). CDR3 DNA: TGTGCCTGGATGCGACAGGGTGCTCTCTACGAGCAGTACTTC. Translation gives CAWMRQGALYEQYF.

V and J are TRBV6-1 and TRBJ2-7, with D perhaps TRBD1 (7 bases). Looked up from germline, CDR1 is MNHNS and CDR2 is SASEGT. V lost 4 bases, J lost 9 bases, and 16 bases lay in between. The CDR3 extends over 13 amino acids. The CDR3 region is CASSADPGGRQYF. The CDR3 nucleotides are TGTGCCAGCAGTGCGGACCCAGGGGGGCGGCAGTACTTC.

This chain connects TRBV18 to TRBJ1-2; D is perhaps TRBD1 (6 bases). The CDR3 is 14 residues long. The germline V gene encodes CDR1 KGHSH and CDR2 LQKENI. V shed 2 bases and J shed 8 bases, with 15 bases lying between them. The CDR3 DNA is TGTGCCAGCTCACCAGACGGGGGGCAAGGAGGCTACACCTTC. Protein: CASSPDGGQGGYTF.

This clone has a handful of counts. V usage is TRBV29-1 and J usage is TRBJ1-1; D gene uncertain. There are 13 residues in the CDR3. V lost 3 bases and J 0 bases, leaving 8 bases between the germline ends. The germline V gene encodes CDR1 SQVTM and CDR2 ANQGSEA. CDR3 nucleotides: TGCAGCGTTGATGCCAGGCTGAACACTGAAGCTTTCTTT. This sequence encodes CSVDARLNTEAFF. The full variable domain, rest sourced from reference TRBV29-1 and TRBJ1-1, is SAVISQKPSRDICQRGTSLTIQCQVDSQVTMMFWYRQQPGQSLTLIATANQGSEATYESGFVIDKFPISRPNLTFSTLTVSNMSPEDSSIYLCSVDARLNTEAFFGQGTRLTVV.

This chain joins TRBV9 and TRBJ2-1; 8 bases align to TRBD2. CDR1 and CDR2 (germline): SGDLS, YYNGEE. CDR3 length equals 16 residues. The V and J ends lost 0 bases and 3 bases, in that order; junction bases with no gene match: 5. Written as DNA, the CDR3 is TGTGCCAGCAGCGTAGATTCGGCGGGGGGCTACAATGAGCAGTTCTTC. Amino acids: CASSVDSAGGYNEQFF.

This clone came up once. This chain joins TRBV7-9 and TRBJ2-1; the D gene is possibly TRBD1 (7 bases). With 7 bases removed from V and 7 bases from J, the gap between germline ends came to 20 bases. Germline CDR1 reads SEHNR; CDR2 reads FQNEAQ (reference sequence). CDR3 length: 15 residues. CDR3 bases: TGTGCCAGCACCATAGGGGGGCAGGGGGGTAATGAGCAGTTCTTC. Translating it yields CASTIGGQGGNEQFF.

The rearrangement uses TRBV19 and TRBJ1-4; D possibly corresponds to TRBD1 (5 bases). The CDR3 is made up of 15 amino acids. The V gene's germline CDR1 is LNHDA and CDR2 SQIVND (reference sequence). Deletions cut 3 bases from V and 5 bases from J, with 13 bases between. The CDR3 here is CASSIRRQGNEKLFF. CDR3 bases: TGTGCCAGTAGTATTCGACGGCAGGGAAATGAAAAACTGTTTTTT.